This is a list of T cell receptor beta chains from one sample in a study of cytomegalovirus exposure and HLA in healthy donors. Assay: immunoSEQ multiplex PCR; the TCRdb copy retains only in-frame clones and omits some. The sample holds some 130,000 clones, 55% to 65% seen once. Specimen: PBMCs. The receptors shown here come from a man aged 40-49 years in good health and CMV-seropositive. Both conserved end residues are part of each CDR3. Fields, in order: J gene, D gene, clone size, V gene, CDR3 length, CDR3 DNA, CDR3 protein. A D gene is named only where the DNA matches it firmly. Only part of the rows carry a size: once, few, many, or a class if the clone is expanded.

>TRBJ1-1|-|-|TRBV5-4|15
TGTGCCAGCAGCTTGACAGGGTGGAGGAACACTGAAGCTTTCTTT
CASSLTGWRNTEAFF
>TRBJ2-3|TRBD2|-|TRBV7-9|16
TGTGCCAGCAGCCGAGCCGGGACTAGCGGGAAAGTTACGCAGTATTTT
CASSRAGTSGKVTQYF
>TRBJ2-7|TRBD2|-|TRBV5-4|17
TGTGCCAGCAGCAACTTAGGTGGCGGGAGGCTATCCTACGAGCAGTACTTC
CASSNLGGGRLSYEQYF
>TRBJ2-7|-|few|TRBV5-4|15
TGTGCCAGCAGCTTGTCCCAGCGACCCTCCTACGAGCAGTACTTC
CASSLSQRPSYEQYF
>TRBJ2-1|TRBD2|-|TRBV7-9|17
TGTGCCAGCAGCAACGGACTAGCGGGTATTTCCTACAATGAGCAGTTCTTC
CASSNGLAGISYNEQFF
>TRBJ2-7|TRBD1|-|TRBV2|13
TGTGCCAGCAGCACCAGGGGGCTGGGCGAGCAGTACTTC
CASSTRGLGEQYF
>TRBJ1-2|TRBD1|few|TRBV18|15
TGTGCCAGCTCACCACCGGGACAGGGGGCGGATGGCTACACCTTC
CASSPPGQGADGYTF
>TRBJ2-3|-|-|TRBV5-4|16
TGTGCCAGCAGCTTGAAGGCGGGGTCTAGCACAGATACGCAGTATTTT
CASSLKAGSSTDTQYF
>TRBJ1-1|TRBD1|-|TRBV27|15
TGTGCCAGCAGGGACAGGGAGACAATGAACACTGAAGCTTTCTTT
CASRDRETMNTEAFF
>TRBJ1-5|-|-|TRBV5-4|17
TGTGCCAGCAGCTTGGGTCCGACACAGGGCGCCAATCAGCCCCAGCATTTT
CASSLGPTQGANQPQHF
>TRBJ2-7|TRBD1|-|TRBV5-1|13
TGCGCCAGCCGCCTGGGACAGGGAGGCGAGCAGTACTTC
CASRLGQGGEQYF
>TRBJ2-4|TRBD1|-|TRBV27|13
TGTGCCAGCAGTTTATCACAGGGGTCTTTTCAGTACTTC
CASSLSQGSFQYF
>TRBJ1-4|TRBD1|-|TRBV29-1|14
TGCAGCGTAGATCAGGGGGCTAGTAATGAAAAACTGTTTTTT
CSVDQGASNEKLFF
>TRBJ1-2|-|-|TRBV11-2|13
TGTGCCAGCAGCCGACCTCGGGGGTATGGCTACACCTTC
CASSRPRGYGYTF
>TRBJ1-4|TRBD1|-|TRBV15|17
TGTGCCACCAGCAGCTCCTCGGACAGGTTACCTAATGAAAAACTGTTTTTT
CATSSSSDRLPNEKLFF
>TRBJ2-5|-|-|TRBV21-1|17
TGTGCCAGCAGCACTATCCGGGACAGGGGATGTTCGGAGACCCAGTACTTC
CASSTIRDRGCSETQYF
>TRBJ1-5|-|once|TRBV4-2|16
TGTGCCAGCAGCCAAGATGTGGCTTGGACGGGGCAGCCCCAGCATTTT
CASSQDVAWTGQPQHF
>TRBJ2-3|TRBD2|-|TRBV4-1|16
TGCGCCAGCAGCCAACCGACTAGCGGGTCCACAGATACGCAGTATTTT
CASSQPTSGSTDTQYF
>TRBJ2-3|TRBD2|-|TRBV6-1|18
TGTGCCAGCAGTGAAGGGGGACTAGCGGGTTGGGGCACAGATACGCAGTATTTT
CASSEGGLAGWGTDTQYF
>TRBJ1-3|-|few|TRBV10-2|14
TGCGCCAGCAGTGAACAGGGATCCGGAAACACCATATATTTT
CASSEQGSGNTIYF
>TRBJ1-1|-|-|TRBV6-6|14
TGTGCCAGCAGTTACAGGCAGGGGTGGAGTGAAGCTTTCTTT
CASSYRQGWSEAFF
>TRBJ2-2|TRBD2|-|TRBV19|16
TGTGCCAGTAGTCTCGTAGCGGGGGCGAACACCGGGGAGCTGTTTTTT
CASSLVAGANTGELFF
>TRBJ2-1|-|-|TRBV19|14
TGTGCCAGTAGTGGCTCCTCCCGAAACAATGAGCAGTTCTTC
CASSGSSRNNEQFF
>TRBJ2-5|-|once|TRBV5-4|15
TGTGCCAGCAGCTTGGCCGCCGGGTTCGAAGAGACCCAGTACTTC
CASSLAAGFEETQYF
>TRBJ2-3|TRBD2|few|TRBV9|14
TGTGCCAGCAGCGTTGCGGGGGGGGAAAATACGCAGTATTTT
CASSVAGGENTQYF
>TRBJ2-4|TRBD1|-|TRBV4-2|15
TGTGCCAGCAGCCGCAACGGACAGGGGGCGTCCATTCAGTACTTC
CASSRNGQGASIQYF